This is a list of T cell receptor beta chains from one sample in a study of T cell repertoires in cytomegalovirus infection. Each CDR3 protein gets one entry after TCRdb re-called the reads with MiXCR. This table holds 270,000 or so distinct CDR3 sequences, approximately 15% found once. Sequenced material: CD8+ T cells from PBMCs. The receptors stem from a human donor in good health (CMV status not recorded). Some clones in this sample may be carry-over from other donors' samples. Each CDR3 is given with its conserved first and last residue. D genes are given only for firm matches. Only part of the rows carry a size: once, few, many, or a class if the clone is expanded.

d_gene | v_gene | abundance | CDR3aa
. | TRBV29-1 | . | CSVGDPSETQYF
. | TRBV5-4 | . | CASSGSQETQYF
. | TRBV7-9 | . | CASSFSRGVTNYGYTF
. | TRBV11-2 | few | CASSYEPGTYDDNEQFF
. | TRBV27 | many | CASSPDGRGSGNTIYF
TRBD1 | TRBV5-6 | few | CASSHRQGLWSGYTF
TRBD1 | TRBV12-3/TRBV12-4 | many | CASSSRQGSTEAFF
TRBD1 | TRBV7-6 | many | CASSWGQGGEQYF
. | TRBV7-6 | many | CASRSGAGPSGNTIYF
TRBD1 | TRBV20-1 | . | CSARDMRQGGEKLFF
TRBD1 | TRBV20-1 | few | CSARVAGVGQGDPMSYNSPLHF
. | TRBV28 | many | CASSFAPDNQPQHF
TRBD2 | TRBV18 | . | CASSPDGLAGAETQYF
. | TRBV7-3 | many | CASSISPSSGELFF
. | TRBV7-8 | few | CASSLGQVYGYTF
. | TRBV12-3/TRBV12-4 | many | CASSLRGGSEAETQYF
. | TRBV7-9 | . | CTSSLGKGPSYEQYF
. | TRBV25-1 | . | CASSEVFGPTEQFF
. | TRBV10-3 | . | CAISDPRGGTEAFF
TRBD2 | TRBV28 | . | CASSGVEREATQYF
. | TRBV7-9 | many | CASSPKTGTRTYEQYF
. | TRBV11-2 | few | CASSRGGARTGELFF
. | TRBV5-6 | . | CASSLVGGGLSNQPQHF
. | TRBV27 | few | CASSFIQNNSPLHF
. | TRBV6-2/TRBV6-3 | few | CASSYSRETNTEAFF
. | TRBV7-9 | . | CASSFPEVVGGRRSYNEQFF
TRBD2 | TRBV20-1 | many | CSATGGLDVETQYF